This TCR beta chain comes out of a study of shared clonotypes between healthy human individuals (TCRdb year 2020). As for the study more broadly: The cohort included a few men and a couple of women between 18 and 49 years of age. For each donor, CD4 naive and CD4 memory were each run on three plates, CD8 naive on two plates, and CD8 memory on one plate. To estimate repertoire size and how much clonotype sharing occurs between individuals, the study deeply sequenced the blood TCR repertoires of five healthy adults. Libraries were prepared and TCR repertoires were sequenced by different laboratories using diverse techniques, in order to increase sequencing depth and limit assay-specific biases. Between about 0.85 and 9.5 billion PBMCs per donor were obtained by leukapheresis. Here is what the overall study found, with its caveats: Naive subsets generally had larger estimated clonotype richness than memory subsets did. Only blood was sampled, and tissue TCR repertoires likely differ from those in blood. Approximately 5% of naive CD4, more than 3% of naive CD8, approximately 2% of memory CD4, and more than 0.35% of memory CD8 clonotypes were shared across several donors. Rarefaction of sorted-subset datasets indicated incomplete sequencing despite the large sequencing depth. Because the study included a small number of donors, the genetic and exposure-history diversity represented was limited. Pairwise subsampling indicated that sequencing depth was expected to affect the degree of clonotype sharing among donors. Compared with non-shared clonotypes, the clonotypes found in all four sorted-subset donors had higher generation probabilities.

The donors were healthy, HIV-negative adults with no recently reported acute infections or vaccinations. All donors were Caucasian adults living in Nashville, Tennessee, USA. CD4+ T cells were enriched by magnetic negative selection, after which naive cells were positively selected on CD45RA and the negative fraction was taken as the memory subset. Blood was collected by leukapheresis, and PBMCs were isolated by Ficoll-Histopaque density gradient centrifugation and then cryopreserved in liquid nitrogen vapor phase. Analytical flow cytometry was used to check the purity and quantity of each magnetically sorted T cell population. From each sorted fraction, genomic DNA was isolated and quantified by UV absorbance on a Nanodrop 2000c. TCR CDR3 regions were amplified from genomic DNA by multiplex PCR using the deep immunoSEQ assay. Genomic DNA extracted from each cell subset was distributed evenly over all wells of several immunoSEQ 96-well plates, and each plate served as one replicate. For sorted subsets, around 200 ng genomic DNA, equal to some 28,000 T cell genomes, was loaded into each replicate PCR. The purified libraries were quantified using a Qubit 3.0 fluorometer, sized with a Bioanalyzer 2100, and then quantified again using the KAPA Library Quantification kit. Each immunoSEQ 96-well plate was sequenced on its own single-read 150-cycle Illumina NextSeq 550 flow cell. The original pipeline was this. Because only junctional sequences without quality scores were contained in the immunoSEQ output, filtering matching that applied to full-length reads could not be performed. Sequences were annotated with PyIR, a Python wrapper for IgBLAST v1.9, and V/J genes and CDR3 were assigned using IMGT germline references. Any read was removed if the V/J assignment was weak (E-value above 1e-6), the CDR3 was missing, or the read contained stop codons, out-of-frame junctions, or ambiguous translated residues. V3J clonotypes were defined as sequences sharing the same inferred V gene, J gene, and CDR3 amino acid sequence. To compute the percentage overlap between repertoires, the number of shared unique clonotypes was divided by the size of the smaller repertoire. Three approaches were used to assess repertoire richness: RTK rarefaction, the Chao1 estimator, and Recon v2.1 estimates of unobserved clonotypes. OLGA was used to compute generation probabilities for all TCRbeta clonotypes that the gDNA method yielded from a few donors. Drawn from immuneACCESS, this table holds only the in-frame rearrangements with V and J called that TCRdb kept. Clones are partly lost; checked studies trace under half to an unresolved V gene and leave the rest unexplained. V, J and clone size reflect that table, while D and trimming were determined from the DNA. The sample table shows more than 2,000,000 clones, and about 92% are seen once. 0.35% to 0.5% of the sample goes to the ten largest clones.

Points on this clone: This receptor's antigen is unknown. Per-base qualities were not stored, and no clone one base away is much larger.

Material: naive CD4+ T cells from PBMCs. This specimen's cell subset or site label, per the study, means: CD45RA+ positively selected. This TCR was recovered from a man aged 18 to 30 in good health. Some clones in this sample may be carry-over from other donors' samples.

The CDR3 region reads CASSPLRMNTEAFF. The DNA sequence follows: TGTGCCAGCTCACCCCTACGGATGAACACTGAAGCTTTCTTT. The V and J genes are TRBV18 and TRBJ1-1; confidence is insufficient to name the D gene. V lost 3 bases and J lost 0 bases; the stretch between them is 8 bases long. From a lookup of the germline V gene, CDR1 and CDR2 are KGHSH and LQKENI. Reading from cysteine to phenylalanine, the CDR3 counts 14 amino acids. The kept DNA is CDR3 alone, 42 bases in frame from the first base.